These 8 T cell receptor beta chains were all obtained from the same sample, sequenced in a study of cytomegalovirus exposure and HLA in healthy donors. Use of 60 Vbeta and 13 Jbeta primers characterized the PCR. Only in-frame clones appear in the TCRdb table, and some are missing; sequencing was by immunoSEQ multiplex PCR. This repertoire includes roughly 110,000 clones. The source material was PBMCs. The receptors were sampled from a man under 40 in good health and CMV-seronegative.

This chain uses TRBV14 with TRBJ2-5; 8 bases align to TRBD1. TRBJ2-7 explains the end of the DNA better; the J call may be wrong. This CDR3 is 14 amino acids long. Looked up from germline, CDR1 is SGHDN and CDR2 is FVKESK. In DNA, the CDR3 is TGTGCCAGCAGCCGCGCGGACAGGGTAAGCGAGCAGTACTTC. Translation: CASSRADRVSEQYF.

The chain is built from TRBV6-6 and TRBJ1-2, with D maybe TRBD1 (6 bases). V lost 0 bases and J 8 bases, leaving 13 bases between the germline ends. This CDR3 comprises 14 residues. Germline values: CDR1 MNHNY, CDR2 SVGAGI (reference sequence). The CDR3 sequence: CASSYSRQVLGYTF. The CDR3 DNA reads as TGTGCCAGCAGTTACTCGAGACAGGTACTCGGCTACACCTTC.

The chain has TRBV7-2 and TRBJ2-4; 16 nucleotides align to TRBD2. Germline V gene sequence: CDR1 SGHTA, CDR2 FQGNSA. V gave up 6 bases and J gave up 2 bases; unmatched junction bases: 10. This CDR3 is built from 19 residues. The CDR3 is CASRDGTSGGAGTKNIQYF. CDR3 sequence (DNA): TGTGCCAGCAGGGATGGGACTAGCGGGGGGGCCGGGACCAAAAACATTCAGTACTTC.

This chain uses TRBV5-5 with TRBJ2-7, with 11 positions matching TRBD1. The CDR3 consists of 15 residues. CDR1 and CDR2 (germline): SGHKS, YYEKEE (reference sequence). Trimming at V came to 4 bases and at J to 3 bases, leaving 6 bases not matched to a gene. The CDR3 bases are TGTGCCAGCAGCCGTCCGGGACAGGGGGTCTACGAGCAGTACTTC. Translating it yields CASSRPGQGVYEQYF.

This chain joins TRBV28 and TRBJ2-2; TRBD1 matches 9 bases. The CDR3 is 15 amino acids. Germline V gene sequence: CDR1 MDHEN, CDR2 SYDVKM. Losses at the gene ends were 8 bases for V and 6 bases for J; bases not matched to a gene: 10. The CDR3 reads CASYVRQGVSGELFF. Here the CDR3 DNA reads TGTGCCAGCTATGTACGACAGGGGGTATCCGGGGAGCTGTTTTTT. The variable domain in full, with the rest retrieved from reference TRBV28 and TRBJ2-2, is DVKVTQSSRYLVKRTGEKVFLECVQDMDHENMFWYRQDPGLGLRLIYFSYDVKMKEKGDIPEGYSVSREKKERFSLILESASTNQTSMYLCASYVRQGVSGELFFGEGSRLTVL.

The rearrangement joins TRBV7-2 to TRBJ2-1; 14 bases fit TRBD2. Per the germline V gene, CDR1 is SGHTA and CDR2 is FQGNSA. Trimming at V came to 5 bases and at J to 5 bases, leaving 5 bases not matched to a gene. The CDR3 length is 16 residues. CDR3 residues: CASSRGGLAGDNEQFF. The DNA for the CDR3 is TGTGCCAGCAGCCGAGGGGGACTAGCGGGGGACAATGAGCAGTTCTTC.

The chain carries TRBV2 and TRBJ2-5, with 8 bases aligning to TRBD1. The CDR3 extends over 14 amino acids. V gave up 5 bases and J gave up 4 bases; unmatched junction bases: 6. Germline V gene sequence: CDR1 SNHLY, CDR2 FYNNEI. CDR3 DNA: TGTGCCAGCAGTAAAGGACAGGGTCTAGAGACCCAGTACTTC. Residues: CASSKGQGLETQYF.

The chain is built from TRBV27 and TRBJ2-7; 7 bases map to TRBD1. The CDR3 contains 17 residues. Germline V CDR1 and CDR2: MNHEY, SMNVEV (reference sequence). V shed 0 bases, J shed 1 base, and the junction held 9 bases outside the gene matches. This chain's CDR3 is CASSLSSGDRASYEQYF. CDR3 coding DNA: TGTGCCAGCAGTTTATCTTCCGGAGACAGGGCTTCCTACGAGCAGTACTTC.